This T cell receptor beta chain was captured by sequencing in a study of cytotoxic CD8 clonotypes in ibrutinib-treated CLL. The CDR3 is made up of 15 amino acids. The junction had 1 base not matched to a gene; V was cut back by 1 base and J by 0 bases. Germline values: CDR1 MGHRA, CDR2 YSYEKL. TCRdb's copy holds only in-frame clones and misses some; the assay was immunoSEQ multiplex PCR. The data contain 150,000 or so clones, approximately 85% of them singletons. The chain carries TRBV4-1 and TRBJ2-7; TRBD1 matches 9 bases. This sequence originates from a human donor with chronic lymphocytic leukemia. The sequences come from PBMCs, collected after 24 months of ibrutinib treatment. The CDR3 sequence: CASSQGGQGSYEQYF. CDR3 bases: TGCGCCAGCAGCCAAGGGGGACAGGGCTCCTACGAGCAGTACTTC.